Presented here are 26 T cell receptor beta chains from one specimen sequenced in a study of shared clonotypes between healthy human individuals. The table came from immunoSEQ multiplex PCR; TCRdb's copy has only in-frame clones and leaves some out. The sample includes 500,000 or so clones, about 96% seen only once; the top ten take under 0.065%. The sequencing input was naive CD4+ T cells sorted from blood. The subset was: CD45RA+ positively selected. These receptors originate from a woman aged 30 to 39 in good health.

The V call is TRBV19, the J call TRBJ1-4, with 10 bases fitting TRBD1. In germline, CDR1 is LNHDA, CDR2 SQIVND (reference sequence). CDR3 size: 15 residues. V trimming: 2 bases; J trimming: 5 bases; junction bases outside the gene matches: 2. The CDR3 protein is CASSIMGQGNEKLFF. The CDR3 region has the DNA TGTGCCAGTAGTATAATGGGACAGGGGAATGAAAAACTGTTTTTT.

The gene calls are TRBV7-9 and TRBJ1-2; unclear D gene. The germline V and J ends were trimmed by 2 bases and 2 bases, with 6 bases remaining between them. CDR3 length equals 13 residues. Per the germline V gene, CDR1 is SEHNR and CDR2 is FQNEAQ (reference sequence). CDR3: CASSLQENYGYTF. CDR3 DNA sequence: TGTGCCAGCAGCTTACAGGAGAACTATGGCTACACCTTC.

The chain uses TRBV7-2 and TRBJ2-7; TRBD2 matches at 7 bases. Germline lookup yields CDR1 SGHTA and CDR2 FQGNSA. V gave up 1 base and J gave up 1 base; unmatched junction bases: 4. The CDR3 spans 15 residues. The CDR3 DNA follows: TGTGCCAGCAGCTTAGTCTCGGGAGGATCCTACGAGCAGTACTTC. Translation: CASSLVSGGSYEQYF.

This clone is a singleton in its sample. This chain uses TRBV30 with TRBJ2-3, with 11 bases matching TRBD2. The CDR3 covers 16 residues. The V gene end was trimmed by 1 base and the J gene end by 6 bases; junction bases not matched to a gene: 9. The germline CDR1 and CDR2 sequences are GTSNPN and SVGIG (reference sequence). CDR3 coding DNA: TGTGCCTGGAGTGGCCCCACTAGCGGGAGTGTGGATACGCAGTATTTT. Translated: CAWSGPTSGSVDTQYF.

CDR3 coding DNA: TGTGCCAGCAGACAGACAGTAGTTGCCGGGGAGCTGTTTTTT. Amino acids: CASRQTVVAGELFF. The chain uses TRBV6-1 and TRBJ2-2; D is perhaps TRBD1 (5 bases). CDR1 MNHNS and CDR2 SASEGT come from the germline V gene. V lost 6 bases and J lost 6, with 14 bases in between. This CDR3 has 14 residues.

This clone was counted once. The chain couples TRBV19 to TRBJ1-1; D is undetermined. There are 14 residues in the CDR3. V lost 7 bases and J 4 bases, leaving 16 bases between the germline ends. The V gene's germline CDR1 is LNHDA and CDR2 SQIVND (reference sequence). The chain's CDR3 is CASTDTGSGTEAFF. The CDR3 DNA follows: TGTGCCAGTACCGACACTGGGTCGGGCACTGAAGCTTTCTTT.

The chain employs TRBV28 and TRBJ1-5; D remains ambiguous. Germline CDR1 reads MDHEN; CDR2 reads SYDVKM. The V and J ends lost 1 base and 6 bases respectively, with 10 bases between them. This CDR3 region has 14 residues. CDR3 in amino acids: CASSLSSGGQPQHF. The CDR3 DNA reads TGTGCCAGCAGTTTATCCAGCGGAGGTCAGCCCCAGCATTTT.

This chain uses TRBV6-1 with TRBJ1-1; D is ambiguous. V lost 6 bases and J lost 3, with 14 bases in between. The CDR3 loop spans 14 amino acids. Germline assignment: CDR1 MNHNS and CDR2 SASEGT. The CDR3 DNA is TGTGCCAGCAGGGGAAGATTTCTAGACACTGAAGCTTTCTTT. This encodes CASRGRFLDTEAFF.

CDR3 sequence: CASSHGAATNEKLFF. CDR3 nucleotides: TGTGCCAGCAGCCACGGGGCTGCAACTAATGAAAAACTGTTTTTT. The chain combines TRBV5-8 with TRBJ1-4, with TRBD1 as a possible D gene (5 bases). Trimming took 4 bases from V and 0 from J, leaving 10 bases between them. Germline V gene data show CDR1 as SGHTS and CDR2 as YDEGEE. The CDR3 runs 15 residues.

V is TRBV21-1 and J is TRBJ2-3; the table names TRBD2, a call not compared with the DNA. TRBV21-1 is tagged as a pseudogene. The CDR3 is 15 amino acids. The CDR3 DNA reads as TGTGCCAGCAGAGTGTTGAAGACTCTCACAGATACGCAGTATTTT. This sequence encodes CASRVLKTLTDTQYF.

The V call is TRBV7-2, the J call TRBJ2-7, with D unclear. From germline, CDR1 is SGHTA and CDR2 FQGNSA. Trimming pared 1 base from V and 7 bases from J, leaving 11 bases between. The CDR3 runs 13 residues. The CDR3 reads CASSLDTLREQYF. The CDR3 region has the DNA TGTGCCAGCAGCTTAGATACCTTGAGGGAGCAGTACTTC.

This chain joins TRBV28 and TRBJ2-7, with 7 bases matching TRBD1. Trimming removed 5 bases from V and 5 bases from J; junction bases left unmatched: 15. Germline V gene lookup returns CDR1 MDHEN and CDR2 SYDVKM. CDR3 length equals 16 residues. The CDR3 nucleotides read TGTGCCAGCAGTCCTGGGACAGCGTCAAGGCAGGACGAGCAGTACTTC. Its translation is CASSPGTASRQDEQYF.

The CDR3 DNA follows: TGTGCCAGCACCAGGGGGAGGGGAGAGACCCAGTACTTC. As protein: CASTRGRGETQYF. The gene calls are TRBV25-1 and TRBJ2-5; TRBD1 or TRBD2 may be the D gene (7 bases each). Germline loops: CDR1 MGHDK, CDR2 SYGVNS. V was cut by 7 bases and J by 4 bases, with 13 bases left in between. The CDR3 extends over 13 amino acids.

A single count supports this clone. V usage is TRBV4-1 and J usage is TRBJ2-2, with 10 bases aligning to TRBD2. V lost 3 bases to trimming and J lost 6 bases; unmatched junction nucleotides: 4. This CDR3 region has 15 residues. CDR1 MGHRA and CDR2 YSYEKL come from the germline V gene. CDR3 coding DNA: TGCGCCAGCAGCCACGGTCTAGCGGGAGCCGGGGAGCTGTTTTTT. This sequence encodes CASSHGLAGAGELFF.

V gene TRBV2 combines with J gene TRBJ2-7; D is undetermined. V was trimmed by 1 base and J by 0 bases, leaving 10 bases between them. The germline CDR1 and CDR2 sequences are SNHLY and FYNNEI. The CDR3 spans 15 residues. DNA for the CDR3: TGTGCCAGCAGTGAAGGAGCCGCTGGCTCCTACGAGCAGTACTTC. This translates into CASSEGAAGSYEQYF.

The rearrangement uses TRBV2 and TRBJ2-2; 9 bases are shared with TRBD2. The CDR3 runs 16 residues. The junction had 3 bases not matched to a gene; V was cut back by 1 base and J by 3 bases. Germline assignment: CDR1 SNHLY and CDR2 FYNNEI. DNA of the CDR3: TGTGCCAGCAGTGAAGTGACTAGCGGTTACACCGGGGAGCTGTTTTTT. Protein product: CASSEVTSGYTGELFF.

V is TRBV9 and J is TRBJ2-7; a weak D match, TRBD2 (5 bases). The V gene lost 0 bases and the J gene lost 3 bases, with 13 bases spanning the gap. This CDR3 spans 15 amino acids. CDR1 SGDLS and CDR2 YYNGEE come from the germline V gene. CDR3 residues: CASSVGGLGGYEQYF. In nucleotides, the CDR3 is TGTGCCAGCAGCGTAGGAGGGCTAGGAGGCTACGAGCAGTACTTC.

The chain has TRBV19 and TRBJ2-1, with 11 bases aligning to TRBD1. Germline CDR1 reads LNHDA; CDR2 reads SQIVND (reference sequence). The CDR3 is 14 residues long. Trimming took 10 bases from V and 5 from J; bases not matched to a gene: 7. The CDR3 nucleotides read TGTGCCACCCGGGACAGGGGGACGAACAATGAGCAGTTCTTC. Its translation is CATRDRGTNNEQFF.

The rearrangement joins TRBV7-2 to TRBJ1-5; D remains unclear. Germline assignment: CDR1 SGHTA and CDR2 FQGNSA. The CDR3 is 14 amino acids. Trimming took 2 bases from V and 3 from J, leaving 8 bases between them. DNA of the CDR3: TGTGCCAGCAGCTTATTCGGTGTCAATCAGCCCCAGCATTTT. Its protein product is CASSLFGVNQPQHF. The full variable domain, with the rest looked up from reference TRBV7-2 and TRBJ1-5, is GAGVSQSPSNKVTEKGKDVELRCDPISGHTALYWYRQSLGQGLEFLIYFQGNSAPDKSGLPSDRFSAERTGGSVSTLTIQRTQQEDSAVYLCASSLFGVNQPQHFGDGTRLSIL.

The chain has TRBV4-2 and TRBJ2-5, with TRBD2 identical over 7 bases. V was pared by 0 bases and J by 4 bases, with 5 bases of the junction left unmatched. CDR1 and CDR2 from the germline V gene are LGHNA and YNFKEQ. This CDR3 region has 15 residues. The CDR3 spells CASSQDGRKGETQYF. The CDR3 nucleotides are TGTGCCAGCAGCCAAGACGGGAGGAAAGGAGAGACCCAGTACTTC.

V gene TRBV6-5 combines with J gene TRBJ1-2, with a weak D call TRBD1 (5 bases). Germline assignment: CDR1 MNHEY and CDR2 SVGAGI. CDR3 length equals 13 residues. The V and J ends lost 7 bases and 4 bases respectively, with 13 bases between them. Here the CDR3 DNA reads TGTGCCAGCATACGGGGGTCTGGCTATGGCTACACCTTC. Its protein product is CASIRGSGYGYTF.

This clone was observed a single time. The J gene is TRBJ1-1, the V gene TRBV19; D might be TRBD1 (6 bases). There are 15 residues in the CDR3. The V gene lost 6 bases and the J gene lost 5 bases, with 19 bases spanning the gap. Germline V gene lookup returns CDR1 LNHDA and CDR2 SQIVND (reference sequence). The CDR3 region is CASSTGPGVGTEAFF. The DNA of the CDR3 is TGTGCCAGTAGCACGGGTCCAGGGGTGGGTACTGAAGCTTTCTTT. Combining the CDR3 with reference TRBV19 and TRBJ1-1 gives the whole variable domain DGGITQSPKYLFRKEGQNVTLSCEQNLNHDAMYWYRQDPGQGLRLIYYSQIVNDFQKGDIAEGYSVSREKKESFPLTVTSAQKNPTAFYLCASSTGPGVGTEAFFGQGTRLTVV.

The V call is TRBV9, the J call TRBJ2-1; 7 positions match TRBD2. J lost 6 bases, V lost 5 bases, and 11 bases had no gene match. Germline V gene data show CDR1 as SGDLS and CDR2 as YYNGEE. The CDR3 sequence is 15 residues long. The CDR3: CASSRSSSGFNEQFF. The CDR3 region has the DNA TGTGCCAGCAGTAGAAGCTCTAGCGGTTTCAATGAGCAGTTCTTC.

The chain is built from TRBV5-8 and TRBJ1-3; no clear D gene. With 0 bases removed from V and 0 bases from J, the gap between germline ends came to 13 bases. Germline lookup yields CDR1 SGHTS and CDR2 YDEGEE. The CDR3 contains 17 residues. CDR3 residues: CASSLAGQSLSGNTIYF. CDR3 sequence (DNA): TGTGCCAGCAGCTTGGCTGGTCAGTCTCTCTCTGGAAACACCATATATTTT. Supplemented by reference TRBV5-8 and TRBJ1-3, the full variable domain reads EAGVTQSPTHLIKTRGQQATLRCSPISGHTSVYWYQQALGLGLQFLLWYDEGEERNRGNFPPRFSGRQFPNYSSELNVNALELEDSALYLCASSLAGQSLSGNTIYFGEGSWLTVV.

V gene TRBV19 combines with J gene TRBJ1-2; perhaps TRBD1 as D (5 bases). Germline V lookup: CDR1 LNHDA, CDR2 SQIVND (reference sequence). The CDR3 totals 17 residues. V lost 5 bases, J lost 2 bases, and 21 bases lay in between. The CDR3 sequence is CASSSWPGPFTNYGYTF. The CDR3 region has the DNA TGTGCCAGTAGTTCGTGGCCGGGGCCCTTTACCAACTATGGCTACACCTTC. Variable domain in full (rest from reference TRBV19 and TRBJ1-2): DGGITQSPKYLFRKEGQNVTLSCEQNLNHDAMYWYRQDPGQGLRLIYYSQIVNDFQKGDIAEGYSVSREKKESFPLTVTSAQKNPTAFYLCASSSWPGPFTNYGYTFGSGTRLTVV.

This clone was recorded a few times. V is TRBV6-1 and J is TRBJ2-2; unclear D gene. Germline assignment: CDR1 MNHNS and CDR2 SASEGT. Trimming took 1 base from V and 9 from J, leaving 9 bases between them. The CDR3 is 13 residues long. This CDR3 reads CASSEDVSRELFF. DNA of the CDR3: TGTGCCAGCAGTGAAGATGTCAGTAGGGAGCTGTTTTTT.